This T cell receptor beta chain emerged from a study of control samples from healthy donors and cancer patients. TCRdb keeps only in-frame clones here, not all; method: immunoSEQ multiplex PCR. This table holds fewer than 95,000 clones, around four fifths found once. There are 14 residues in the CDR3. Germline assignment: CDR1 SGHVS and CDR2 FQNEAQ. The junction had 1 base not matched to a gene; V was cut back by 1 base and J by 2 bases. The sequenced material came from blood. This TCR came from a man aged 30-40 years in good health. V and J are TRBV7-8 and TRBJ2-7; 8 bases are shared with TRBD1. CDR3 sequence reads: CASSLGDRTYEQYF. The CDR3 DNA reads as TGTGCCAGCAGCTTAGGGGACAGGACCTACGAGCAGTACTTC.